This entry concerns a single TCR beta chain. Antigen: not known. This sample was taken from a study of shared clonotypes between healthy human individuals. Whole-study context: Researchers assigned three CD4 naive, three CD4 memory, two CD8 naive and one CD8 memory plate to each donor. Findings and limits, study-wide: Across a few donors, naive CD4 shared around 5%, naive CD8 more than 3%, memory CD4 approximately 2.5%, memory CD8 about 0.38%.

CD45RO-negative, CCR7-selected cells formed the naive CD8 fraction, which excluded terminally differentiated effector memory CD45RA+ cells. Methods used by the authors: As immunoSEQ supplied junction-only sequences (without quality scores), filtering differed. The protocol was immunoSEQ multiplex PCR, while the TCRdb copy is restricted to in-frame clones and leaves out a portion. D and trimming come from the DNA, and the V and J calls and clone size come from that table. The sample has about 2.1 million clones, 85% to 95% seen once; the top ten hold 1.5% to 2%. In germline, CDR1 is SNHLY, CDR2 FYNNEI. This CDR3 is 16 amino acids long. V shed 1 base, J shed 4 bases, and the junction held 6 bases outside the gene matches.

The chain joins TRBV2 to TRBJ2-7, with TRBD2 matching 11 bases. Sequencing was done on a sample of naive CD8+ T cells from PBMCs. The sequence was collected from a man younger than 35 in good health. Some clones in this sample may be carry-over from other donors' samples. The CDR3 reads CASSEVGGLAAYEQYF. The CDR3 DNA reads TGTGCCAGCAGTGAAGTAGGGGGACTAGCGGCTTACGAGCAGTACTTC.